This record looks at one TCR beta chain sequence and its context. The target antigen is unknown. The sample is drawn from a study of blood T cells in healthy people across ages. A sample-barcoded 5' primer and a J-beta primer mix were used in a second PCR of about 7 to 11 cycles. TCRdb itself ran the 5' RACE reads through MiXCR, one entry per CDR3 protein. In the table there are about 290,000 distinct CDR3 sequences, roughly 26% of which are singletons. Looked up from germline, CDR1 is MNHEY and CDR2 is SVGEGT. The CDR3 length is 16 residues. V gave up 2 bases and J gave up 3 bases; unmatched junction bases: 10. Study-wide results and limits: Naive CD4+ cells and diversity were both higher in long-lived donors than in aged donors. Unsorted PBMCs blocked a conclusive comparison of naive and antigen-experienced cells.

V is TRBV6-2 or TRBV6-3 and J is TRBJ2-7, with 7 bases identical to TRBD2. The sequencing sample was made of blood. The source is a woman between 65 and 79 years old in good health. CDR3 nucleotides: TGTGCCAGCAGTTACAGGGGAACTAGCGTGTTCTACGAGCAGTACTTC. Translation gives CASSYRGTSVFYEQYF.